This TCR beta chain was captured by sequencing in a study of CD8+ T cells in alopecia areata. Points from the study as a whole: Researchers report lesional scalp, most notably alopecia totalis/universalis, outstripped normal scalp in clonality. When scalp samples are sequenced, resident alphabeta T cells of normal skin are also captured.

In regard to this clone: The antigen is unknown.

The sequencing template was cDNA reverse transcribed from extracted RNA. The data were produced by immunoSEQ multiplex PCR, yet TCRdb's version contains in-frame clones alone and is incomplete. The data show tens of thousands of clones, around 80% seen once. Material: NKG2D-low CD8+ T cells sorted from blood. This sequence was found in a human donor with alopecia areata.

CDR3 amino acids: CATSDSGAINQPQHF. For the CDR3, the DNA is TGTGCCACCAGCGATTCAGGGGCTATCAATCAGCCCCAGCATTTT. The chain uses TRBV15 and TRBJ1-5; weak D call: TRBD1 (6 bases). Germline CDR1 reads LNHNV; CDR2 reads YYDKDF (reference sequence). V was trimmed by 5 bases and J by 3 bases, leaving 14 bases between them. The CDR3 spans 15 residues.